One and the same sample provided the 7 T cell receptor beta chains below, sequenced in a study of shared clonotypes between healthy human individuals. This table comes from immunoSEQ multiplex PCR, and its TCRdb copy is limited to in-frame clones, with some not included. The data show 2 million to 2.5 million clones, approximately 94% seen once. Sample: naive CD4+ T cells from PBMCs. Subset indicated: CD45RA+ positively selected. The receptors stem from a man in his late teens or twenties in good health. Some clones in this sample may be carry-over from other donors' samples.

The chain carries TRBV28 and TRBJ1-1; possibly TRBD1 for D (6 bases). The V and J ends lost 9 bases and 5 bases respectively, with 19 bases between them. This CDR3 has 14 amino acids. The germline CDR1 and CDR2 sequences are MDHEN and SYDVKM. CDR3 sequence (DNA): TGTGCCAGTTCCTTTGGGGGCTCGGAGACTGAAGCTTTCTTT. Amino acids: CASSFGGSETEAFF.

This rearrangement joins TRBV19 to TRBJ1-1, with 9 bases aligning to TRBD1. In germline, CDR1 is LNHDA, CDR2 SQIVND (reference sequence). The V and J ends lost 3 bases and 1 base, in that order; junction bases with no gene match: 6. There are 16 residues in the CDR3. CDR3 nucleotide sequence: TGTGCCAGTAGTATTTGGTTGGGACAGGGGAACACTGAAGCTTTCTTT. This sequence encodes CASSIWLGQGNTEAFF.

The chain uses TRBV28 and TRBJ2-5; D call uncertain. The ends were cut back, 6 bases at V and 5 bases at J, with 13 bases in the middle. Germline CDR1 and CDR2: MDHEN and SYDVKM. The CDR3 is 13 residues long. The CDR3 is CASSPTWRETQYF. DNA of the CDR3: TGTGCCAGCAGCCCCACCTGGCGCGAGACCCAGTACTTC.

The chain uses TRBV4-2 and TRBJ2-1; possibly TRBD2 for D (5 bases). Germline CDR1 LGHNA, CDR2 YNFKEQ. The V end lost 5 bases, the J end lost 3 bases, and 20 bases lay between the germline ends. The CDR3 is 17 amino acids. DNA for the CDR3: TGTGCCAGCAGCGCACATACGCTAGCCCTCGACTACAATGAGCAGTTCTTC. As protein: CASSAHTLALDYNEQFF.

The chain combines TRBV9 with TRBJ2-2; a weak D match, TRBD2 (5 bases). Germline V gene data show CDR1 as SGDLS and CDR2 as YYNGEE. This CDR3 spans 14 amino acids. Trimming cost V 3 bases and J 2 bases, with 8 bases left between them. The CDR3 reads CASSGRVNTGELFF. The CDR3 bases are TGTGCCAGCAGCGGGCGGGTTAACACCGGGGAGCTGTTTTTT. Filled out from reference TRBV9 and TRBJ2-2, the complete variable domain reads DSGVTQTPKHLITATGQRVTLRCSPRSGDLSVYWYQQSLDQGLQFLIQYYNGEERAKGNILERFSAQQFPDLHSELNLSSLELGDSALYFCASSGRVNTGELFFGEGSRLTVL.

The chain combines TRBV7-2 with TRBJ2-1; tentative D call: TRBD2 (5 bases). Trimming removed 4 bases at V and 9 bases at J, with 10 bases between. Germline CDR1 is SGHTA and CDR2 is FQGNSA. The CDR3 runs 12 residues. The DNA of the CDR3 is TGTGCCAGCAGCTGGAGAGAGGGTGAGCAGTTCTTC. Translated, it gives CASSWREGEQFF.

The chain employs TRBV13 and TRBJ1-1; TRBD1 aligns across 7 bases. Germline V gene data show CDR1 as PRHDT and CDR2 as FYEKMQ (reference sequence). Unmatched junction bases numbered 8, after V lost 5 bases and J lost 2 bases. The CDR3 runs 15 residues. The DNA for the CDR3 is TGTGCCAGCAGCGTCCGACAGGGTATTAACACTGAAGCTTTCTTT. Its translation: CASSVRQGINTEAFF.